This T cell receptor (beta chain) was identified during a study of T cells in Graves' hyperthyroidism and ophthalmopathy. A few counts support this clonotype. Amplification of TCR beta CDR3 regions used RNA as the template. HTBI primers were employed in a first-round RT-PCR of the TCR CDR3. TCRdb re-derived calls from the multiplex PCR reads in MiXCR, one entry per CDR3 protein. The table has 500,000 to 650,000 distinct CDR3 sequences, roughly 17% seen once; the top ten hold 17%. Germline CDR1 MNHEY, CDR2 SVGEGT. This CDR3 contains 13 residues. V lost 11 bases and J 2 bases, leaving 13 bases between the germline ends.

V gene TRBV6-2 or TRBV6-3 combines with J gene TRBJ1-5; TRBD1 is a possible D gene (5 bases). The receptor's source is a woman younger than 35 with Graves' ophthalmopathy. Sequenced input: blood. The CDR3 reads CALSRGGNQPQHF. CDR3 DNA sequence: TGTGCCTTGAGCCGGGGGGGCAATCAGCCCCAGCATTTT.